Listed below are T cell receptor beta chains from one sample, sequenced in a study of T cell changes during pregnancy in multiple sclerosis. Sequenced by immunoSEQ multiplex PCR; TCRdb stores in-frame clones only, minus some. The sample consists of around 45,000 clones, around 90% of them appearing once. The sample was CD4+ T cells from peripheral blood mononuclear cells, taken in the second trimester of pregnancy. These receptors originate from a female donor in good health, enrolled as a control in a pregnancy study. Each CDR3 is given with its conserved first and last residue. Fields, in order: clone size, D gene, J gene, V gene, CDR3 protein, CDR3 DNA. The D gene is left open where the match is weak. The size field is filled for only some rows; it gives once, few, many or a size class.

clone_size: NA
d_call: NA
j_call: TRBJ1-5
v_call: TRBV5-4
cdr3_aa: CASSLDNQPQHF
cdr3_nt: TGTGCCAGCAGCCTAGACAATCAGCCCCAGCATTTT

clone_size: NA
d_call: TRBD2
j_call: TRBJ2-1
v_call: TRBV19
cdr3_aa: CASSHRLAGRYNEQFF
cdr3_nt: TGTGCCAGTAGTCACAGACTAGCGGGCCGCTACAATGAGCAGTTCTTC

clone_size: NA
d_call: NA
j_call: TRBJ2-5
v_call: TRBV7-7
cdr3_aa: CASGSDPGSVETQYF
cdr3_nt: TGTGCTAGCGGATCCGACCCGGGGTCTGTGGAGACCCAGTACTTC

clone_size: NA
d_call: TRBD1
j_call: TRBJ2-1
v_call: TRBV4-1
cdr3_aa: CASRGVLDRGYNEQFF
cdr3_nt: TGCGCCAGCAGGGGGGTGTTGGACAGGGGTTACAATGAGCAGTTCTTC

clone_size: once
d_call: TRBD2
j_call: TRBJ2-1
v_call: TRBV6-5
cdr3_aa: CASSYGAGGEQFF
cdr3_nt: TGTGCCAGCAGTTATGGGGCGGGAGGTGAGCAGTTCTTC

clone_size: NA
d_call: NA
j_call: TRBJ1-1
v_call: TRBV30
cdr3_aa: CAWSLTGQGTEAFF
cdr3_nt: TGTGCCTGGAGTCTTACAGGGCAAGGCACTGAAGCTTTCTTT

clone_size: NA
d_call: TRBD1
j_call: TRBJ1-1
v_call: TRBV27
cdr3_aa: CASSWRGRGPTEAFF
cdr3_nt: TGTGCCAGCAGTTGGCGTGGCAGGGGGCCTACTGAAGCTTTCTTT

clone_size: NA
d_call: TRBD1
j_call: TRBJ2-2
v_call: TRBV28
cdr3_aa: CASSSPGTGVVGELFF
cdr3_nt: TGTGCCAGCAGTTCCCCCGGGACAGGGGTAGTCGGGGAGCTGTTTTTT

clone_size: NA
d_call: TRBD1
j_call: TRBJ1-2
v_call: TRBV7-2
cdr3_aa: CASSLAGQGNYGYTF
cdr3_nt: TGTGCCAGCAGCTTAGCAGGACAGGGGAACTATGGCTACACCTTC

clone_size: once
d_call: TRBD2
j_call: TRBJ2-1
v_call: TRBV10-1
cdr3_aa: CASTKGTSDRSYNEQFF
cdr3_nt: TGCGCCAGCACCAAAGGGACTAGCGATCGCTCCTACAATGAGCAGTTCTTC

clone_size: NA
d_call: TRBD2
j_call: TRBJ2-7
v_call: TRBV18
cdr3_aa: CASSPIPQAGRLDEQYF
cdr3_nt: TGTGCCAGCTCACCTATCCCCCAAGCGGGACGTCTCGACGAGCAGTACTTC

clone_size: NA
d_call: NA
j_call: TRBJ1-3
v_call: TRBV9
cdr3_aa: CASSVVTGDTIYF
cdr3_nt: TGTGCCAGCAGCGTAGTTACCGGAGACACCATATATTTT

clone_size: NA
d_call: NA
j_call: TRBJ1-2
v_call: TRBV10-2
cdr3_aa: CASSEDTNYGYTF
cdr3_nt: TGCGCCAGCAGTGAGGACACCAACTATGGCTACACCTTC

clone_size: NA
d_call: NA
j_call: TRBJ2-1
v_call: TRBV20-1
cdr3_aa: CSARMADEQFF
cdr3_nt: TGCAGTGCAAGAATGGCAGATGAGCAGTTCTTC

clone_size: NA
d_call: NA
j_call: TRBJ2-7
v_call: TRBV5-5
cdr3_aa: CASSLAPILEQYF
cdr3_nt: TGTGCCAGCAGCTTGGCCCCGATACTCGAGCAGTACTTC

clone_size: once
d_call: TRBD2
j_call: TRBJ2-1
v_call: TRBV27
cdr3_aa: CASSLKVGGYNEQFF
cdr3_nt: TGTGCCAGCAGTTTAAAGGTGGGGGGGTACAATGAGCAGTTCTTC

clone_size: NA
d_call: NA
j_call: TRBJ2-7
v_call: TRBV7-3
cdr3_aa: CASSPGGHYEQYF
cdr3_nt: TGTGCCAGCAGCCCGGGTGGTCATTACGAGCAGTACTTC

clone_size: NA
d_call: TRBD2
j_call: TRBJ2-1
v_call: TRBV30
cdr3_aa: CAWTAGGLLGNEQFF
cdr3_nt: TGTGCCTGGACCGCGGGGGGGCTTCTGGGCAATGAGCAGTTCTTC

clone_size: NA
d_call: NA
j_call: TRBJ2-5
v_call: TRBV15
cdr3_aa: CATSRAGGETQYF
cdr3_nt: TGTGCCACCAGCAGGGCTGGAGGAGAGACCCAGTACTTC

clone_size: NA
d_call: NA
j_call: TRBJ1-2
v_call: TRBV2
cdr3_aa: CASTPFYGYTF
cdr3_nt: TGTGCCAGCACCCCTTTCTATGGCTACACCTTC

clone_size: NA
d_call: TRBD2
j_call: TRBJ2-5
v_call: TRBV4-2
cdr3_aa: CASSQASGGEGETQYF
cdr3_nt: TGTGCCAGCAGCCAGGCTAGCGGGGGGGAAGGAGAGACCCAGTACTTC

clone_size: NA
d_call: NA
j_call: TRBJ2-1
v_call: TRBV9
cdr3_aa: CASSAPGALGYNEQFF
cdr3_nt: TGTGCCAGCAGCGCCCCAGGGGCTTTAGGCTACAATGAGCAGTTCTTC

clone_size: NA
d_call: NA
j_call: TRBJ1-5
v_call: TRBV29-1
cdr3_aa: CSVAGGAFQPQHF
cdr3_nt: TGCAGCGTTGCTGGGGGCGCATTCCAGCCCCAGCATTTT

clone_size: NA
d_call: TRBD2
j_call: TRBJ2-5
v_call: TRBV4-1
cdr3_aa: CASSQTAGRGGETQYF
cdr3_nt: TGCGCCAGCAGCCAGACAGCGGGGCGGGGTGGAGAGACCCAGTACTTC

clone_size: NA
d_call: TRBD1
j_call: TRBJ1-4
v_call: TRBV5-4
cdr3_aa: CASSQTTGSNEKLFF
cdr3_nt: TGTGCCAGCAGTCAGACGACAGGGTCTAATGAAAAACTGTTTTTT

clone_size: NA
d_call: NA
j_call: TRBJ1-1
v_call: TRBV18
cdr3_aa: CASSPLRSAGTEAFF
cdr3_nt: TGTGCCAGCTCACCTTTGCGCTCGGCGGGGACTGAAGCTTTCTTT

clone_size: NA
d_call: NA
j_call: TRBJ2-6
v_call: TRBV30
cdr3_aa: CAWSYSRNSGANVLTF
cdr3_nt: TGTGCCTGGAGCTACAGTCGAAACTCTGGGGCCAACGTCCTGACTTTC

clone_size: NA
d_call: TRBD1
j_call: TRBJ2-2
v_call: TRBV28
cdr3_aa: CAGTANTGELFF
cdr3_nt: TGTGCGGGGACAGCTAACACCGGGGAGCTGTTTTTT

clone_size: NA
d_call: TRBD1
j_call: TRBJ2-7
v_call: TRBV28
cdr3_aa: CASRERQGWSYEQYF
cdr3_nt: TGTGCCAGCAGAGAGAGACAGGGGTGGTCCTACGAGCAGTACTTC

clone_size: NA
d_call: TRBD1
j_call: TRBJ1-6
v_call: TRBV10-3
cdr3_aa: CAISEKPGQLLHF
cdr3_nt: TGTGCCATCAGTGAGAAACCGGGACAGCTCCTCCACTTT

clone_size: NA
d_call: NA
j_call: TRBJ1-1
v_call: TRBV11-2
cdr3_aa: CASSLAQVNTEAFF
cdr3_nt: TGTGCCAGCAGCTTAGCCCAGGTGAACACTGAAGCTTTCTTT

clone_size: NA
d_call: NA
j_call: TRBJ2-1
v_call: TRBV5-1
cdr3_aa: CASSPAPPRGNEQFF
cdr3_nt: TGCGCCAGCAGCCCCGCCCCCCCTAGAGGGAATGAGCAGTTCTTC

clone_size: NA
d_call: TRBD2
j_call: TRBJ2-3
v_call: TRBV2
cdr3_aa: CASSRLAGGTDTQYF
cdr3_nt: TGTGCCAGCAGTCGACTAGCGGGAGGAACAGATACGCAGTATTTT

clone_size: NA
d_call: NA
j_call: TRBJ1-5
v_call: TRBV21-1
cdr3_aa: CASRDGGPYSNQPQHF
cdr3_nt: TGTGCCAGCAGGGACGGAGGGCCCTATAGCAATCAGCCCCAGCATTTT

clone_size: few
d_call: NA
j_call: TRBJ1-2
v_call: TRBV27
cdr3_aa: CASSLFRGSDYGYTF
cdr3_nt: TGTGCCAGCAGTTTATTTCGGGGGTCCGACTATGGCTACACCTTC

clone_size: NA
d_call: TRBD1
j_call: TRBJ2-2
v_call: TRBV29-1
cdr3_aa: CSVRGLGFGKNTGELFF
cdr3_nt: TGCAGCGTCAGGGGGCTCGGGTTTGGGAAGAACACCGGGGAGCTGTTTTTT

clone_size: NA
d_call: NA
j_call: TRBJ1-5
v_call: TRBV7-2
cdr3_aa: CASSVEGWGSNQPQHF
cdr3_nt: TGTGCCAGCAGTGTGGAGGGTTGGGGTAGCAATCAGCCCCAGCATTTT

clone_size: NA
d_call: TRBD2
j_call: TRBJ2-7
v_call: TRBV5-1
cdr3_aa: CASRRGLAGNYEQYF
cdr3_nt: TGCGCCAGCAGGCGGGGACTAGCGGGAAACTACGAGCAGTACTTC

clone_size: NA
d_call: TRBD2
j_call: TRBJ2-7
v_call: TRBV7-3
cdr3_aa: CASSLWTSGGIFARQYF
cdr3_nt: TGTGCCAGCAGCCTATGGACTAGCGGGGGGATATTCGCACGGCAGTACTTC

clone_size: NA
d_call: NA
j_call: TRBJ2-4
v_call: TRBV28
cdr3_aa: CATRGVDIQYF
cdr3_nt: TGTGCCACCCGCGGGGTGGACATTCAGTACTTC